The 10 T cell receptor beta chains below were found in one sample sequenced in a study of T cells after posttransplantation cyclophosphamide. Produced via immunoSEQ multiplex PCR; TCRdb's table is partial and in-frame only. Reported are about 12,000 clones, none seen only once; the ten largest carry 7.3%. Sequencing was carried out using PBMCs. The receptors come from a woman between 35 and 50 years old in good health, CMV-negative, and a related stem cell transplant donor.

This clone has at least ten counts. V gene TRBV7-6 combines with J gene TRBJ2-3, with 12 bases identical to TRBD2. V lost 5 bases, J lost 1 base, and 4 bases stayed unmatched. The CDR3 covers 16 residues. The germline CDR1 and CDR2 sequences are SGHVS and FNYEAQ. The CDR3 sequence is CASSHRLAGGTDTQYF. CDR3 coding DNA: TGTGCCAGCAGCCATCGACTAGCGGGAGGCACAGATACGCAGTATTTT.

As regards this clone: At one end, the junction sequence differs from germline, possibly due to a read error. CDR3: CAWAPGTNEQLFF. CDR3 nucleotide sequence: TGTGCCTGGGCCCCAGGGACTAATGAACAACTGTTTTTT. The V and J genes are TRBV30 and TRBJ1-4; maybe TRBD1 (5 bases). This CDR3 region has 13 residues. Germline lookup yields CDR1 GTSNPN and CDR2 SVGIG (reference sequence).

This clone was seen at least ten times. The rearrangement uses TRBV7-9 and TRBJ2-1, with 12 bases that match TRBD2. The V and J ends lost 10 bases and 8 bases, in that order; junction bases with no gene match: 6. Germline V gene sequence: CDR1 SEHNR, CDR2 FQNEAQ (reference sequence). The CDR3 has 13 amino acids. CDR3 bases: TGTGCCACCCGACTAGCGGGAGTGGATGAGCAGTTCTTC. Its protein product is CATRLAGVDEQFF.

This clone is medium-sized. The V and J genes are TRBV28 and TRBJ1-4; TRBD1 agrees at 9 bases. Germline CDR1 reads MDHEN; CDR2 reads SYDVKM. V lost 5 bases to trimming and J lost 11 bases; unmatched junction nucleotides: 12. The CDR3 totals 15 residues. The CDR3 spells CASSESGTGIGKLFF. CDR3 DNA sequence: TGTGCCAGCAGTGAATCCGGGACAGGGATCGGGAAACTGTTTTTT.

This clone was detected ten times or more. J is TRBJ1-5 and V is TRBV29-1, with D unclear. CDR1 and CDR2 from the germline V gene are SQVTM and ANQGSEA. Trimming shortened V by 6 bases and J by 2 bases, and 11 bases separated the two germline ends. The CDR3 runs 13 residues. The CDR3 DNA reads TGCAGCGTCTCCGGGGTGGGCAATCAGCCCCAGCATTTT. Translated, it gives CSVSGVGNQPQHF.

This clone came up many times. V and J are TRBV5-6 and TRBJ2-1, with a possible D match to TRBD2 (5 bases). The CDR3 spans 12 residues. Looked up from germline, CDR1 is SGHDT and CDR2 is YYEEEE. V lost 1 base and J 9 bases, leaving 8 bases between the germline ends. Here the CDR3 reads CASSLSRGEQFF. DNA for the CDR3: TGTGCCAGCAGCTTGAGTCGGGGTGAGCAGTTCTTC.

This clone was seen at least ten times. This chain uses TRBV5-1 with TRBJ2-1; D not resolved. The CDR3 contains 11 residues. CDR1 SGHRS and CDR2 YFSETQ come from the germline V gene. V was pared by 3 bases and J by 9 bases, with 7 bases between. For the CDR3, the DNA is TGCGCCAGCAGCTGGGCCGGTGAGCAGTTCTTC. This sequence encodes CASSWAGEQFF.

The chain carries TRBV18 and TRBJ2-3; 10 bases fit TRBD2. Trimming took 3 bases from V and 1 from J; bases not matched to a gene: 4. The germline gives CDR1 KGHSH, CDR2 LQKENI. The CDR3 length is 16 residues. The CDR3 nucleotides read TGTGCCAGCTCACCCTCCGGGACTAGCGGCACAGATACGCAGTATTTT. This translates into CASSPSGTSGTDTQYF.

This clone was observed at least ten times. V gene TRBV19 combines with J gene TRBJ1-4; D unresolved. CDR1 and CDR2 (germline): LNHDA, SQIVND (reference sequence). Deletions cut 3 bases from V and 0 bases from J, with 5 bases between. The CDR3 length is 14 residues. CDR3: CASSMTSTNEKLFF. The DNA for the CDR3 is TGTGCCAGTAGTATGACATCAACTAATGAAAAACTGTTTTTT. The complete variable domain, with remaining parts taken from reference TRBV19 and TRBJ1-4, reads DGGITQSPKYLFRKEGQNVTLSCEQNLNHDAMYWYRQDPGQGLRLIYYSQIVNDFQKGDIAEGYSVSREKKESFPLTVTSAQKNPTAFYLCASSMTSTNEKLFFGSGTQLSVL.

This clone was detected ten times or more. The V call is TRBV29-1, the J call TRBJ1-1, with D maybe TRBD1 (6 bases). Trimming removed 4 bases at V and 0 bases at J, with 15 bases between. In germline, CDR1 is SQVTM, CDR2 ANQGSEA. This CDR3 contains 15 residues. CDR3 nucleotides: TGCAGCGTTGTTAATACAGGGAGGATGAACACTGAAGCTTTCTTT. This sequence encodes CSVVNTGRMNTEAFF.